Presented here are 28 T cell receptor beta chains from one specimen sequenced in a study of T cells in localized non-small cell lung cancer. The protocol was immunoSEQ multiplex PCR, while the TCRdb copy is restricted to in-frame clones and leaves out a portion. The sample holds 15,000 to 25,000 clones, just over 90% seen once. This sample comprised peripheral blood, obtained before any cancer treatment. These TCRs come from a male donor older than 55 with stage I squamous cell lung carcinoma.

The rearrangement joins TRBV2 to TRBJ2-6; D is perhaps TRBD2 (6 bases). Germline V gene lookup returns CDR1 SNHLY and CDR2 FYNNEI. The CDR3 has 16 amino acids. Trimming left V 4 bases short and J 4 bases short, with 14 bases between. CDR3 DNA: TGTGCCAGCAGTGCCCGGTGGGGAGGAGGGGCCAACGTCCTGACTTTC. Translating it yields CASSARWGGGANVLTF.

J is TRBJ2-3 and V is TRBV21-1. TRBV21-1 is deemed a pseudogene. The length of the CDR3 is 15 residues. CDR3 sequence (DNA): TGTGCCAGCAGCAAAGCCCGGCCCAGCCCAGATACGCAGTATTTT. Its protein is CASSKARPSPDTQYF.

The chain joins TRBV6-6 to TRBJ2-1, with TRBD2 as a possible D gene (7 bases). The germline CDR1 and CDR2 sequences are MNHNY and SVGAGI (reference sequence). The CDR3 covers 16 residues. With 6 bases removed from V and 2 bases from J, the gap between germline ends came to 17 bases. CDR3 coding DNA: TGTGCCAGCAGACCCGGGGGGCTAGCGGCCTACAATGAGCAGTTCTTC. This sequence encodes CASRPGGLAAYNEQFF.

V gene TRBV5-6 combines with J gene TRBJ2-7; 8 bases agree with TRBD1. V lost 4 bases, J lost 2 bases, and 2 bases stayed unmatched. The CDR3 extends over 13 amino acids. Germline V lookup: CDR1 SGHDT, CDR2 YYEEEE. The CDR3 spells CASSRGQAYEQYF. Here the CDR3 DNA reads TGTGCCAGCAGCAGGGGACAGGCCTACGAGCAGTACTTC.

This chain links TRBV5-4 with TRBJ1-5, with 9 bases fitting TRBD1. Germline CDR1 SGHNT, CDR2 YYREEE (reference sequence). The trim removed 0 bases at V and 12 bases at J, leaving 1 base unmatched. This CDR3 is 12 amino acids long. This CDR3 is CASSLGDRDQHF. CDR3 nucleotides: TGTGCCAGCAGCTTGGGGGACAGGGACCAGCATTTT.

The rearrangement links TRBV4-3 to TRBJ2-3; perhaps TRBD1 as D (6 bases). V was cut by 2 bases and J by 1 base, with 22 bases left in between. The CDR3 totals 19 residues. Germline CDR1 reads LGHNA; CDR2 reads YSLEER. The CDR3 reads CASSQLGLGHSEGTDTQYF. The DNA for the CDR3 is TGCGCCAGCAGCCAACTCGGCCTGGGACATTCCGAAGGCACAGATACGCAGTATTTT.

The chain uses TRBV30 and TRBJ1-5, with a tentative D call TRBD1 (5 bases). Germline CDR1 is GTSNPN and CDR2 is SVGIG (reference sequence). The CDR3 extends over 14 amino acids. V was pared by 3 bases and J by 6 bases, with 15 bases between. CDR3 nucleotides: TGTGCCTGGAGCCGGCAGGGAAGATCTCAGCCCCAGCATTTT. Amino acid sequence: CAWSRQGRSQPQHF.

The chain recombines TRBV30 with TRBJ2-1; no definite D call. Trimming shortened V by 4 bases and J by 0 bases, and 10 bases separated the two germline ends. The CDR3 consists of 14 residues. CDR1 and CDR2 (germline): GTSNPN, SVGIG (reference sequence). CDR3 nucleotide sequence: TGTGCCTGGAAGCCAGAAAGCTCCTACAATGAGCAGTTCTTC. This gives the protein CAWKPESSYNEQFF.

The rearrangement uses TRBV2 and TRBJ1-4; 7 bases line up with TRBD1. Germline V gene lookup returns CDR1 SNHLY and CDR2 FYNNEI. V trimming: 4 bases; J trimming: 7 bases; junction bases outside the gene matches: 6. This CDR3 has 14 residues. The CDR3 DNA reads TGTGCCAGCAGTGTAGGGGGCCAGAGTGAAAAACTGTTTTTT. Translated: CASSVGGQSEKLFF.

The V call is TRBV29-1, the J call TRBJ2-7; perhaps TRBD1 as D (6 bases). V was shortened by 7 bases and J by 2 bases, with 15 bases between the two germline ends. Germline-derived CDR1 and CDR2 are SQVTM and ANQGSEA. The CDR3 loop spans 13 amino acids. CDR3 nucleotides: TGCAGCGCTCGGACAGAGGAGACCTACGAGCAGTACTTC. It yields the protein CSARTEETYEQYF.

The rearrangement joins TRBV19 to TRBJ2-3; TRBD1 is a possible D gene (5 bases). Germline lookup yields CDR1 LNHDA and CDR2 SQIVND (reference sequence). Deletions cut 6 bases from V and 2 bases from J, with 15 bases between. This CDR3 region has 15 residues. CDR3 nucleotide sequence: TGTGCCAGTAGCCGAAGGGCAGGGCACACAGATACGCAGTATTTT. Its protein product is CASSRRAGHTDTQYF.

This clone was counted once. The chain links TRBV6-1 to TRBJ2-7, with 8 bases fitting TRBD1. The CDR3 spans 15 residues. Germline V lookup: CDR1 MNHNS, CDR2 SASEGT. V was pared by 2 bases and J by 5 bases, with 8 bases of the junction left unmatched. The DNA of the CDR3 is TGTGCCAGCAGTGAAATCGGCAGGGGGCGCAACGAGCAGTACTTC. As protein: CASSEIGRGRNEQYF.

The chain has TRBV27 and TRBJ2-7; TRBD2 agrees at 10 bases. Germline CDR1 reads MNHEY; CDR2 reads SMNVEV (reference sequence). This CDR3 comprises 15 residues. The V segment lost 6 bases and the J segment 6 bases; nucleotides outside the gene matches: 11. The CDR3 loop is CASRGLAGGPLEQYF. The CDR3 bases are TGTGCCAGCAGGGGGTTAGCGGGAGGCCCCCTCGAGCAGTACTTC.

This sequence joins TRBV5-1 and TRBJ2-7; 8 nucleotides agree with TRBD1. The V segment lost 0 bases and the J segment 7 bases; nucleotides outside the gene matches: 9. The CDR3 totals 15 residues. CDR1 SGHRS and CDR2 YFSETQ come from the germline V gene. Here the CDR3 DNA reads TGCGCCAGCAGCTTGGGGACAGGGCAGGCGGTTGAGCAGTACTTC. This codes for CASSLGTGQAVEQYF.

This chain uses TRBV2 with TRBJ1-6; TRBD1 is a possible D gene (5 bases). In germline, CDR1 is SNHLY, CDR2 FYNNEI. The CDR3 totals 16 residues. V was shortened by 2 bases and J by 8 bases, with 16 bases between the two germline ends. The CDR3 is CASSEREGRVHSPLHF. CDR3 DNA: TGTGCCAGCAGTGAAAGGGAGGGCAGGGTCCATTCACCCCTCCACTTT. Combining the CDR3 with reference TRBV2 and TRBJ1-6 gives the whole variable domain EPEVTQTPSHQVTQMGQEVILRCVPISNHLYFYWYRQILGQKVEFLVSFYNNEISEKSEIFDDQFSVERPDGSNFTLKIRSTKLEDSAMYFCASSEREGRVHSPLHFGNGTRLTVT.

This chain joins TRBV2 and TRBJ2-3; no definite D call. CDR1 and CDR2 from the germline V gene are SNHLY and FYNNEI. This CDR3 has 13 amino acids. The V and J ends lost 6 bases and 2 bases respectively, with 9 bases between them. The CDR3 protein is CASRYSYTDTQYF. The CDR3 DNA follows: TGTGCCAGCAGGTATAGCTACACAGATACGCAGTATTTT.

This chain connects TRBV7-3 to TRBJ2-3; D might be TRBD2 (5 bases). Trimming removed 6 bases at V and 5 bases at J, with 15 bases between. CDR3 size: 14 residues. Germline CDR1 SGHTA, CDR2 FQGTGA. In DNA, the CDR3 is TGTGCCAGCAGTGGACCTCCTCGGGGAGATACGCAGTATTTT. Translating it yields CASSGPPRGDTQYF.

This clone has just one count. The CDR3 protein is CASSAWDSSYEQYF. The DNA for the CDR3 is TGTGCCAGCAGCGCCTGGGACAGCTCCTACGAGCAGTACTTC. V is TRBV7-2 and J is TRBJ2-7; the match to TRBD1 covers 7 bases. CDR1 SGHTA and CDR2 FQGNSA come from the germline V gene. This CDR3 has 14 amino acids. Germline trimming cut 5 bases from V and 0 bases from J; bases unmatched to any gene: 4.

CDR3 sequence reads: CASSITGTGVRGQYF. CDR3 coding DNA: TGTGCCAGTAGTATCACCGGGACAGGGGTTCGTGGCCAGTACTTC. J is TRBJ2-5 and V is TRBV19, with TRBD1 matching 10 bases. Germline V CDR1 and CDR2: LNHDA, SQIVND (reference sequence). This CDR3 region has 15 residues. Germline trimming cut 3 bases from V and 10 bases from J; bases unmatched to any gene: 11.

A few counts support this clone. The rearrangement joins TRBV5-6 to TRBJ1-4; 8 bases fit TRBD1. The J segment lost 8 bases and the V segment lost 0 bases, leaving 3 bases of the junction unmatched. The CDR3 loop spans 14 amino acids. Looked up from germline, CDR1 is SGHDT and CDR2 is YYEEEE. CDR3 residues: CASSLAGGGEKLFF. In DNA form, the CDR3 reads TGTGCCAGCAGCTTGGCAGGGGGCGGGGAAAAACTGTTTTTT. The whole variable domain, remainder taken from reference TRBV5-6 and TRBJ1-4, is DAGVTQSPTHLIKTRGQQVTLRCSPKSGHDTVSWYQQALGQGPQFIFQYYEEEERQRGNFPDRFSGHQFPNYSSELNVNALLLGDSALYLCASSLAGGGEKLFFGSGTQLSVL.

This chain links TRBV9 with TRBJ2-1; D might be TRBD2 (6 bases). Between the trimmed V and J ends, which lost 3 bases and 0 bases, there was a span of 10 bases. This CDR3 region has 15 residues. The V gene's germline CDR1 is SGDLS and CDR2 YYNGEE. The CDR3 region is CASSDSGSSYNEQFF. CDR3 DNA: TGTGCCAGCAGCGATAGCGGTAGCTCCTACAATGAGCAGTTCTTC.

This clone was picked up one time. The V call is TRBV4-2, the J call TRBJ1-2; possibly TRBD1 for D (6 bases). CDR1 and CDR2 (germline): LGHNA, YNFKEQ. The V and J ends lost 4 bases and 6 bases respectively, with 18 bases between them. The CDR3 is 15 residues long. CDR3 region: CASSPLEAGAHGYTF. CDR3 in DNA: TGTGCCAGCAGCCCCCTCGAGGCAGGGGCGCATGGCTACACCTTC.

V is TRBV7-2 and J is TRBJ2-7; D is uncertain. The germline V gene encodes CDR1 SGHTA and CDR2 FQGNSA. V dropped 1 base and J dropped 5 bases, with 12 bases sitting between them. The CDR3 consists of 14 residues. The chain's CDR3 is CASSLGGQAHEQYF. In DNA form, the CDR3 reads TGTGCCAGCAGCTTAGGAGGCCAAGCCCACGAGCAGTACTTC.

V and J are TRBV6-1 and TRBJ2-2; weak D call: TRBD2 (6 bases). The CDR3 spans 14 residues. Germline V gene lookup returns CDR1 MNHNS and CDR2 SASEGT. V lost 7 bases and J lost 6, with 15 bases in between. CDR3: CASIPGGGAGELFF. CDR3 DNA sequence: TGTGCCAGCATCCCCGGGGGAGGAGCCGGGGAGCTGTTTTTT.

The rearrangement links TRBV5-1 to TRBJ2-1, with D maybe TRBD2 (5 bases). Germline V gene data show CDR1 as SGHRS and CDR2 as YFSETQ. CDR3 size: 15 residues. The germline V and J ends were trimmed by 6 bases and 4 bases, with 17 bases remaining between them. The CDR3 DNA reads TGCGCCAGCATGCCTAGCACTTATTCTTACAATGAGCAGTTCTTC. Translating it yields CASMPSTYSYNEQFF.

The chain is built from TRBV2 and TRBJ1-5, with TRBD1 matching 7 bases. Germline V lookup: CDR1 SNHLY, CDR2 FYNNEI. This CDR3 is built from 14 residues. The trim removed 6 bases at V and 2 bases at J, leaving 4 bases unmatched. The CDR3 DNA reads as TGTGCCAGCAGGGACGACAGGGGCAATCAGCCCCAGCATTTT. Translating gives CASRDDRGNQPQHF.

CDR3 in DNA: TGTGCCAGCAGCGACGCCCAGCGGTCCTACAATGAGCAGTTCTTC. It specifies CASSDAQRSYNEQFF. This sequence joins TRBV5-6 and TRBJ2-1; the D gene is possibly TRBD2 (5 bases). CDR1 SGHDT and CDR2 YYEEEE come from the germline V gene. V was pared by 4 bases and J by 1 base, with 12 bases between. The CDR3 spans 15 residues.

This clone was seen more than once but under ten times. The chain couples TRBV6-5 to TRBJ2-7; 14 bases fit TRBD2. CDR1 and CDR2 from the germline V gene are MNHEY and SVGAGI. Unmatched junction bases numbered 6, after V lost 5 bases and J lost 6 bases. This CDR3 spans 15 amino acids. CDR3 region: CASSQGLAGAPEQYF. The DNA for the CDR3 is TGTGCCAGCAGTCAGGGACTAGCGGGAGCCCCCGAGCAGTACTTC.